This T cell receptor beta chain was recorded in a study of CD8 T cells in Susac syndrome (dated by TCRdb to between 2017 and 2020). Study-wide context: Repertoire sequencing was used to test whether CD8+ T cell activation and differentiation in Susac syndrome was antigen driven. Study-level results and caveats: The number of individuals in the TCR sequencing and HLA analysis was recognized as being relatively small.

A note on this clonotype: Its antigen has not been determined. Base quality data are lacking; no much larger clone is found one base away.

Inclusive of the bounding cysteine and phenylalanine, the CDR3 is 15 residues long. Only CDR3 DNA remains: 45 bases, in frame from the first base. V trim: 4 bases; J trim: 5 bases; unmatched bases: 6. High-throughput TCR beta sequencing profiled peripheral blood CD8+ and CD4+ T cells from healthy donors, Susac syndrome patients and multiple sclerosis patients. Multiple sclerosis controls were treatment-naive patients with stable or active relapsing-remitting disease fulfilling revised McDonald criteria. Bulk CD8+ and CD4+ T cells were purified by magnetic negative isolation, while CD8+ TEMRA cells were enriched using FACS. Blood was drawn into EDTA tubes, processed within 24 hours, and PBMCs were isolated by density gradient centrifugation. PBMCs intended for TCR sequencing were frozen in liquid nitrogen and were later thawed in a 37 degrees C water bath. The sorted or isolated CD4+, CD8+ and CD8+ TEMRA cells had a purity of 90% or higher.

RNA was extracted using the RNeasy kit, and about 0.45 to 1 ug of the RNA was reverse transcribed with random hexamers. TCR beta CDR3 regions were amplified with the immunoSEQ multiplex PCR assay covering 54 Vbeta and 13 Jbeta segments. Bias from PCR amplification was corrected by using a synthetic template baseline for primer optimization and for computational correction. Turning to the authors' computational methods: Reads were assigned to V, D and J genes according to IMGT and analyzed in immunoSEQ Analyzer, with only productive sequences retained. Clonality was calculated as one minus the Shannon entropy normalized by log2 of the number of productive unique sequences. Public and private clones were assessed among the 100 most prevalent clones of each patient and control. A clone was defined as Susac-specific if it was absent from the healthy and MS cohorts, from 950 to 1,300 published viral clones and from other ImmuneACCESS disease sequences. TCRdb's own reprocessing of the public reads used fastp at Q25 and MiXCR and kept productive beta chains. Rows are combined by CDR3 protein, so each entry shows the most common genes and DNA. V and J calls and clone size were set by TCRdb, not the authors. The sample has tens of thousands of distinct CDR3 sequences on record, 95% to 96% of them singletons. 0.11% of the sample belongs to the ten largest clones.

The chain is made from TRBV12-3 or TRBV12-4 and TRBJ1-5, with 9 bases in between that match TRBD1. The sequenced sample was CD4+ T cells from PBMCs. This sequence originates from a human donor with multiple sclerosis. The CDR3 here reads CASSSWDRADQPQHF. The DNA sequence follows: TGTGCCAGCAGTTCCTGGGACAGGGCGGATCAGCCCCAGCATTTT.